This T cell receptor beta chain was obtained from a study of PD-1 blockade in mismatch repair-deficient tumors (dated by TCRdb to about 2017). With respect to the entire study: Between September 2013 and 2016, the trial enrolled approximately 90 consecutive patients with 12 types of mismatch repair-deficient cancer, all of whom had received prior treatment and were progressing. Tumor-associated T cell clones in the peripheral blood of patients responding to PD-1 blockade were tracked using deep sequencing of TCR CDR3 regions. Study-wide findings and limitations: Rapid expansion after pembrolizumab followed by contraction, generally before radiologic responses, was shown by tumor-resident clones, which were often undetectable in blood before treatment.

V loses 2 bases, J loses 5 bases, and the germline ends lie 13 bases apart. Inclusive of the bounding cysteine and phenylalanine, the CDR3 is 14 residues long. CDR3 DNA only is kept here, 42 bases in frame from base 1. For CDR1 and CDR2, the germline V gene lists SGHRS and YFSETQ. Interpreted using the paper, the time point label stands for: peripheral blood 12 weeks after first pembrolizumab dose. For each enrolled patient, mismatch repair deficiency was established using either polymerase chain reaction or immunohistochemistry. TCR sequencing was carried out for three patients who responded to pembrolizumab therapy. The phase II trial prospectively tested pembrolizumab PD-1 blockade in advanced mismatch repair-deficient cancers regardless of tissue of origin. Peripheral blood T cell samples were collected serially, before PD-1 blockade began and at several time points afterward. Blood sampling times were reported as weeks after the first pembrolizumab dose.

As to this clone: This clone's antigen is unknown. Per-nucleotide qualities are absent, and no much larger clonotype sits a single base away.

Library preparation employed the immunoSEQ multiplex PCR assay. TCRdb retrieved this table from immuneACCESS and kept in-frame rearrangements only. Not all clones are present; in checked studies, unresolved V genes account for under half, and no reason is known for the remainder. The sample table lists tens of thousands of clones, approximately 84% of them with a count of one. Of the sample, around 2.6% falls within the top ten clones. This specimen was peripheral blood, taken 12 weeks after starting pembrolizumab. The chain uses TRBV5-1 and TRBJ1-2; a weak D assignment points to TRBD1 (5 bases agree). The TCR sequence derives from an adult with mismatch repair-deficient cancer. DNA sequence: TGCGCCAGCAGCTTCCGGGGGACTGAGTATGGCTACACCTTC. Protein translation: CASSFRGTEYGYTF.